These T cell receptor beta chains were read from a single sample in a study of T-cell memory formation after mild COVID-19. TCRdb re-derived calls from the 5' RACE reads in MiXCR, one entry per CDR3 protein. The table has about 350,000 distinct CDR3 sequences, roughly 13% seen once; the top ten hold approximately 22%. The sequenced sample was PBMCs or a T cell subset sorted from them (not recorded which). The receptor source for this set is a man aged 18 to 30 who had mild COVID-19 (a few samples of this study predate the infection). Cell type and time point are not known. Both conserved end residues are trimmed from each CDR3.

j_call,v_call,cdr3_aa
TRBJ2-4,TRBV3-1,ASSPNTGGAAKNIQY
TRBJ2-7,TRBV27,ASSSRGGYYEQY
TRBJ1-3,TRBV7-9,ASSLGGNSGNTIY
TRBJ1-1,TRBV5-1,ASSLLGTEAF
TRBJ2-7,TRBV2,ASNGQGVNYEQY
TRBJ2-2,TRBV5-4,ASSDQPGELF
TRBJ1-3,TRBV4-1,ASSQDGTVRSGNTIY
TRBJ2-3,TRBV7-3,ASSLGPRVSTDTQY
TRBJ2-7,TRBV5-1,ASSQDRFYEQY
TRBJ2-3,TRBV9,ASSVVSQGAQHTQY
TRBJ2-3,TRBV12-3/TRBV12-4,ASRSTGARGTDTQY
TRBJ2-7,TRBV6-5,ASRPHRTSGGVEQY
TRBJ1-6,TRBV7-2,ASTSRSSYNSPLH
TRBJ2-1,TRBV3-1,ASSHPGHNLFNEQF
TRBJ1-1,TRBV7-9,ASSSRGGGMGTEAF
TRBJ2-7,TRBV7-9,ASSPPGQAYEQY
TRBJ1-5,TRBV5-1,ASSLGAVPNQPQH
TRBJ1-1,TRBV29-1,SVGQGGGMNTEAF
TRBJ1-1,TRBV7-8,ASSLGGQAGRKAF
TRBJ2-1,TRBV7-9,ASTRTGRKF
TRBJ2-7,TRBV6-5,ASSYKGSVYEQY
TRBJ1-3,TRBV18,ASSPRPGLRNTIY
TRBJ2-2,TRBV5-1,ASRRAGGNTGELF